This T cell receptor beta chain was sequenced during a study of T cells in women clearing cervical HPV infection. About the research overall: Cases were women with histologically confirmed HPV16-related CIN3 or worse, including a couple of invasive cancers.

Each participant carried one incident cervical HPV16 infection only. Germline CDR1 reads DFQATT; CDR2 reads SNEGSKA (reference sequence). The length of the CDR3 is 13 residues. V gave up 3 bases and J gave up 5 bases, with 11 bases separating them. As regards this clone: Sequencing ends 3 residues short of the CDR3 end; the germline J gene provides the rest.

Generated by immunoSEQ multiplex PCR, the TCRdb table keeps only in-frame clones and is missing some. The sample holds roughly 50,000 clones. Sequenced input: blood buffy coat. This chain connects TRBV20-1 to TRBJ1-5; D might be TRBD1 (5 bases). This receptor was identified in a woman aged 18 to 75 with a cervical HPV16 infection that either progressed to CIN3+ or cleared (not recorded which). CDR3 region: CSASLGRDQPQHF. The part of the CDR3 DNA that was read is TGCAGTGCTAGTTTAGGCAGGGATCAGCCC.